This T cell receptor beta chain was identified during a study of identical twins (TCRdb year 2016). About the full investigation: The study deep-sequenced TCR alpha and beta repertoires from monozygotic twins, unrelated adults of various ages and cord blood to test whether fetal clonotypes persist. Replicate twin experiments were performed at different times using different library preparation protocols to rule out contamination.

This clonotype showed up just a few times. Its antigen is currently not known. No much larger clonotype is one base removed from it; base qualities were not supplied. Library construction relied on 5' RACE. The listed sequencing device is Illumina HiSeq 2000. A universal primer binding site was added through template switching, and the final cDNA carried a unique molecular identifier so that TCR cDNA molecules could be counted accurately. Specific primers in the conserved constant-segment region were used to synthesize first-strand cDNA for the TCR alpha and beta chains. To control for contamination, every cDNA library was double barcoded, receiving both a SMART-Mk sample barcode and Illumina barcodes. TruSeq adapter sequences and Illumina sample barcodes were added in two successive PCR steps. TCR alpha and beta cDNA libraries were sequenced on the Illumina HiSeq platform with custom primers. The study's processing was this. MiGEC was used to process raw reads and extract unique molecular identifiers, and MiXCR was used to find CDR3 positions. Recombination models were inferred per individual with the repgenHMM and IGoR tools using an EM algorithm. The analysis of shared clonotypes was done with the tcR package in R, with sharing normalized by the product of cloneset sizes. Out-of-frame nonproductive sequences were analyzed to study raw recombination free of thymic and clonal selection effects. Starting from the raw public reads, TCRdb applied fastp trimming at Q25, assembled clones with MiXCR and retained in-frame beta chains. Every distinct CDR3 protein forms one entry, paired with its most common genes and DNA. The V and J calls, along with clone size, are taken from TCRdb and not from the paper's own processing. For this sample the table gives 280,000 or so distinct CDR3 sequences, of which 6.5% to 9.5% were detected only once. The top ten clonotypes cover 2.1% of the sample.

Every donor in the study was a healthy Caucasian. Three pairs of female monozygotic twins, all aged roughly 18 to 29 years, were included in the twin cohort. Using Miltenyi CD45RO+ enrichment and human naive T-cell isolation kits, memory (CD45RO+) and naive T cells were isolated from PBMC. General conclusions and limits of the study: Compared with coincidental sharing between unrelated individuals, out-of-frame TCR alpha sequences shared between twins showed an excess of sequences with low generation probability. Out-of-frame TCR alpha sharing in monozygotic twins was systematically underestimated by recombination models, whereas sharing between unrelated individuals was in agreement with the recombination models. Zero-insertion analyses could be partly confounded by invariant T cells such as MAIT and iNKT, although diverse VJ usage argued against such confounding for most clonotypes. Fewer insertions were carried by abundant cord blood beta clonotypes; a weaker similar trend was observed in young adult naive repertoires, while no such trend was observed in memory repertoires. Excess twin sharing in beta out-of-frame sequences was weaker because fewer shared sequences lowered the signal-to-noise ratio. Because the same donors could not be followed over many years, conclusions were based on cross-sectional statistical analysis.

Reading from cysteine to phenylalanine, the CDR3 counts 15 amino acids. Of all the DNA, just the CDR3 is kept, 45 bases in frame from base 1. Relative to germline, V is 3 bases shorter and J is 5 bases shorter, with 14 bases between their ends. Based on the germline V gene (reference sequence), the CDR1 and CDR2 sequences are LNHDA and SQIVND. This sample was shared with a second study, whose subject was yellow fever vaccine responses in identical twins. The second study reports: The T cell response to vaccination in identical twins was reported by the authors to appear partly convergent and partly personalized. In identical twins, the study followed T cell clones that responded to the vaccine with precision.

The chain was built from TRBV19 and TRBJ1-5; the best D guess is TRBD1, with 6 bases matching. The source material was memory (CD45RO+) T cells sorted from blood. The sample's cell subset or site, from its label and the paper: CD45RO+ enriched T cells. The source of this sequence is a woman aged 18-29 years in good health. The sequenced DNA is TGTGCCAGTAGTATGCCCGGGACATACCATCAGCCCCAGCATTTT. This gives the protein CASSMPGTYHQPQHF.